The 23 T cell receptor beta chains in this list originate from one sample, sequenced in a study of T cell responses to AZD1222 COVID-19 vaccine (dated by TCRdb to 2020 to 2023). The time point label corresponds to: baseline before first vaccination. Library construction relied on the immunoSEQ multiplex PCR assay. TCRdb re-hosts the immuneACCESS table, in-frame sequences only. Its copies lack some clones; in the studies checked, an unresolved V gene accounts for under half of them, and the cause for the rest is not known. For this sample there are more than 95,000 clones; roughly 87% appear just once. The ten largest make up 5% of the sample. Here the sequenced sample was peripheral blood, taken on day 0 of AZD1222 vaccination. All receptors come from an adult in good health.

This clone turned up a few times. The V gene is TRBV2, the J gene TRBJ1-5; possible D gene TRBD1, 5 bases. V was trimmed by 9 bases and J by 0 bases, leaving 12 bases between them. There are 14 residues in the CDR3. The germline gives CDR1 SNHLY, CDR2 FYNNEI. DNA of the CDR3: TGTGCCAGTCGGGACGGCTATAGCAATCAGCCCCAGCATTTT. Translated: CASRDGYSNQPQHF.

The rearrangement links TRBV7-2 to TRBJ1-4; D call uncertain. V was cut by 1 base and J by 0 bases, with 6 bases left in between. CDR1 is SGHTA and CDR2 is FQGNSA in the germline V gene. The CDR3 runs to 15 residues. CDR3 in DNA: TGTGCCAGCAGCTTAGTGGTTGCAACTAATGAAAAACTGTTTTTT. Translated: CASSLVVATNEKLFF.

V is TRBV29-1 and J is TRBJ2-5; 15 bases line up with TRBD2. Germline V CDR1 and CDR2: SQVTM, ANQGSEA. The CDR3 is 16 residues long. J lost 5 bases, V lost 3 bases, and 7 bases had no gene match. The CDR3 DNA is TGCAGCGTTGACGGACTAGCGGGGGGGAATGAGGAGACCCAGTACTTC. This translates into CSVDGLAGGNEETQYF.

This clone was counted a few times. The chain uses TRBV7-2 and TRBJ2-1, with D possibly being TRBD1 or TRBD2 (5 bases each). Germline CDR1 is SGHTA and CDR2 is FQGNSA. The CDR3 extends over 14 amino acids. The V gene lost 1 base and the J gene lost 8 bases, with 12 bases spanning the gap. CDR3 in amino acids: CASSLGPGPDEQFF. The CDR3, as DNA: TGTGCCAGCAGCTTAGGGCCGGGGCCCGATGAGCAGTTCTTC. Looking up the rest from reference TRBV7-2 and TRBJ2-1 gives the full variable domain: GAGVSQSPSNKVTEKGKDVELRCDPISGHTALYWYRQSLGQGLEFLIYFQGNSAPDKSGLPSDRFSAERTGGSVSTLTIQRTQQEDSAVYLCASSLGPGPDEQFFGPGTRLTVL.

The CDR3 DNA follows: TGTGCCAGCAGCTTTAAGTCTAGCGATAAACTCGAGCAGTACTTC. Its protein is CASSFKSSDKLEQYF. This chain links TRBV5-4 with TRBJ2-7; the D gene is possibly TRBD2 (6 bases). Trimming removed 2 bases from V and 6 bases from J, with 18 bases in between. Germline V gene lookup returns CDR1 SGHNT and CDR2 YYREEE (reference sequence). The CDR3 consists of 15 residues.

The chain employs TRBV6-5 and TRBJ1-1, with a tentative D call TRBD1 (5 bases). CDR1 is MNHEY, CDR2 SVGAGI, per germline. The length of the CDR3 is 16 residues. Trimming pared 2 bases from V and 3 bases from J, leaving 16 bases between. The CDR3 bases are TGTGCCAGCAGTTACGCCCTCCGGGGGAAGGACACTGAAGCTTTCTTT. This codes for CASSYALRGKDTEAFF.

V and J are TRBV5-1 and TRBJ2-5; D might be TRBD1 (5 bases). The V and J ends lost 0 bases and 2 bases respectively, with 11 bases between them. The CDR3 totals 15 residues. Germline V lookup: CDR1 SGHRS, CDR2 YFSETQ. The CDR3, as DNA: TGCGCCAGCAGCTTGGAGGGGTTAGTTCAAGAGACCCAGTACTTC. Protein sequence: CASSLEGLVQETQYF.

The CDR3 DNA is TGTGCCAGTAGGGACTTCGAGGACACCATATATTTT. Its protein is CASRDFEDTIYF. The chain uses TRBV19 and TRBJ1-3; D gene ambiguous. Germline loops: CDR1 LNHDA, CDR2 SQIVND (reference sequence). CDR3 length equals 12 residues. V gave up 6 bases and J gave up 8 bases, with 11 bases separating them.

The V call is TRBV6-5, the J call TRBJ2-7; D tentatively reads TRBD1 or TRBD2 (6 bases each). The CDR3 consists of 12 residues. Germline V gene data show CDR1 as MNHEY and CDR2 as SVGAGI. Trimming left V 6 bases short and J 6 bases short, with 12 bases between. CDR3 nucleotide sequence: TGTGCCAGCAGAGATGGGGGGCTCGAGCAGTACTTC. Amino acids: CASRDGGLEQYF.

The genes are TRBV18 and TRBJ2-7, with D possibly TRBD2 on 5 matching bases. The CDR3 extends over 24 amino acids. Germline CDR1 is KGHSH and CDR2 is LQKENI. V was trimmed by 3 bases and J by 0 bases, leaving 39 bases between them. CDR3: CASSPVAGPVIGKVTGRSSYEQYF. The CDR3 DNA reads TGTGCCAGCTCACCGGTTGCGGGCCCTGTGATCGGGAAGGTGACCGGCAGGAGCTCCTACGAGCAGTACTTC.

This clone was seen a handful of times. The CDR3 sequence: CASSQVVPGNTEAFF. The CDR3 coding sequence is TGCGCCAGCAGCCAAGTGGTTCCAGGGAACACTGAAGCTTTCTTT. J is TRBJ1-1 and V is TRBV4-1; D ambiguous. This CDR3 is 15 amino acids long. Per germline, CDR1 MGHRA and CDR2 YSYEKL. V was cut by 1 base and J by 1 base, with 10 bases left in between.

The genes are TRBV7-9 and TRBJ1-2; D is possibly TRBD1 (6 bases). Germline CDR1 SEHNR, CDR2 FQNEAQ (reference sequence). The CDR3 runs 12 residues. The CDR3 DNA reads as TGTGCTCAAGAGGGGGGTAACTATGGCTACACCTTC. Amino acids: CAQEGGNYGYTF.

The chain uses TRBV18 and TRBJ1-2; TRBD1 might be the D (5 bases). Germline CDR1 is KGHSH and CDR2 is LQKENI. V dropped 0 bases and J dropped 4 bases, with 12 bases sitting between them. CDR3 length: 15 amino acids. The CDR3 sequence: CASSPPGDRSYGYTF. The CDR3, as DNA: TGTGCCAGCTCACCACCTGGTGACAGAAGCTATGGCTACACCTTC.

The chain employs TRBV6-2 or TRBV6-3 and TRBJ2-3, with D perhaps matching TRBD2 (6 bases). The germline V gene encodes CDR1 MNHEY and CDR2 SVGEGT. The CDR3 runs to 14 residues. The V end lost 6 bases, the J end lost 6 bases, and 16 bases lay between the germline ends. CDR3 DNA: TGTGCCAGCAGCCTCCGCGCGGGGTTGGATACGCAGTATTTT. Translating it yields CASSLRAGLDTQYF.

This chain links TRBV5-6 with TRBJ1-5; TRBD1 matches 8 bases. Losses at the gene ends were 4 bases for V and 2 bases for J; bases not matched to a gene: 5. The CDR3 loop spans 15 amino acids. CDR1 and CDR2 (germline): SGHDT, YYEEEE. CDR3 sequence reads: CASSQTGVGNQPQHF. The CDR3 bases are TGTGCCAGCAGCCAGACAGGGGTTGGCAATCAGCCCCAGCATTTT. Complete variable domain (other parts from reference TRBV5-6 and TRBJ1-5): DAGVTQSPTHLIKTRGQQVTLRCSPKSGHDTVSWYQQALGQGPQFIFQYYEEEERQRGNFPDRFSGHQFPNYSSELNVNALLLGDSALYLCASSQTGVGNQPQHFGDGTRLSIL.

The chain has TRBV5-1 and TRBJ1-1; 10 bases map to TRBD1. CDR1 is SGHRS, CDR2 YFSETQ, per germline. Trimming cost V 2 bases and J 2 bases; bases outside gene matches: 12. The CDR3 consists of 18 residues. The CDR3 is CASSFVPGTGADNTEAFF. In DNA, the CDR3 is TGCGCCAGCAGCTTCGTGCCCGGGACAGGGGCCGATAACACTGAAGCTTTCTTT. The whole variable domain, remainder taken from reference TRBV5-1 and TRBJ1-1, is KAGVTQTPRYLIKTRGQQVTLSCSPISGHRSVSWYQQTPGQGLQFLFEYFSETQRNKGNFPGRFSGRQFSNSRSEMNVSTLELGDSALYLCASSFVPGTGADNTEAFFGQGTRLTVV.

V and J are TRBV6-5 and TRBJ1-2; 7 bases line up with TRBD1. The trim removed 5 bases at V and 0 bases at J, leaving 3 bases unmatched. Germline values: CDR1 MNHEY, CDR2 SVGAGI. The CDR3 sequence is 14 residues long. The CDR3 reads CASSRDSSNYGYTF. The CDR3 DNA is TGTGCCAGCAGTCGGGACAGTTCTAACTATGGCTACACCTTC.

V is TRBV4-1 and J is TRBJ2-1, with D unclear. This CDR3 spans 13 amino acids. Trimming shortened V by 1 base and J by 7 bases, and 8 bases separated the two germline ends. Germline values: CDR1 MGHRA, CDR2 YSYEKL. CDR3 in DNA: TGCGCCAGCAGCCAAGTCGCGACAAATGAGCAGTTCTTC. Amino acids: CASSQVATNEQFF.

Only one count was recorded for this clone. The chain carries TRBV30 and TRBJ1-4, with a weak D call TRBD1 (6 bases). V lost 1 base to trimming and J lost 7 bases, with 19 bases between them. This CDR3 is built from 16 residues. Germline CDR1 GTSNPN, CDR2 SVGIG (reference sequence). CDR3 in DNA: TGTGCCTGGAGTGCCCTCAAACAGGGTTTGGGTGAAAAACTGTTTTTT. It encodes CAWSALKQGLGEKLFF. The full variable domain, with the rest looked up from reference TRBV30 and TRBJ1-4, is SQTIHQWPATLVQPVGSPLSLECTVEGTSNPNLYWYRQAAGRGLQLLFYSVGIGQISSEVPQNLSASRPQDRQFILSSKKLLLSDSGFYLCAWSALKQGLGEKLFFGSGTQLSVL.

The chain couples TRBV28 to TRBJ1-3; D possibly corresponds to TRBD1 (5 bases). CDR3 length: 15 residues. CDR1 is MDHEN, CDR2 SYDVKM, per germline. V shed 3 bases and J shed 2 bases, with 11 bases lying between them. CDR3 in amino acids: CASSFAGRTGNTIYF. CDR3 coding DNA: TGTGCCAGCAGTTTTGCAGGGAGGACTGGAAACACCATATATTTT.

V and J are TRBV5-6 and TRBJ1-4, with D possibly TRBD1 on 6 matching bases. Germline lookup yields CDR1 SGHDT and CDR2 YYEEEE. The V end lost 3 bases, the J end lost 5 bases, and 8 bases lay between the germline ends. The length of the CDR3 is 13 residues. DNA for the CDR3: TGTGCCAGCAGCTGGCAGGGGAATGAAAAACTGTTTTTT. Protein: CASSWQGNEKLFF.

By proportion, this clone is medium-sized. The V and J genes are TRBV19 and TRBJ1-6; D gene ambiguous. The germline V gene encodes CDR1 LNHDA and CDR2 SQIVND (reference sequence). The CDR3 extends over 12 amino acids. V lost 5 bases to trimming and J lost 10 bases, with 9 bases between them. The CDR3 protein is CASSRVRSPLHF. The CDR3 bases are TGTGCCAGTAGTCGGGTTAGGTCACCCCTCCACTTT. The variable domain in full, with the rest retrieved from reference TRBV19 and TRBJ1-6, is DGGITQSPKYLFRKEGQNVTLSCEQNLNHDAMYWYRQDPGQGLRLIYYSQIVNDFQKGDIAEGYSVSREKKESFPLTVTSAQKNPTAFYLCASSRVRSPLHFGNGTRLTVT.

The rearrangement links TRBV5-4 to TRBJ1-2; possibly TRBD1 for D (6 bases). Trimming pared 4 bases from V and 6 bases from J, leaving 16 bases between. Looked up from germline, CDR1 is SGHNT and CDR2 is YYREEE (reference sequence). This CDR3 comprises 14 residues. The CDR3 is CASSGAGTPDGYTF. Here the CDR3 DNA reads TGTGCCAGCAGCGGGGCCGGGACACCCGATGGCTACACCTTC.